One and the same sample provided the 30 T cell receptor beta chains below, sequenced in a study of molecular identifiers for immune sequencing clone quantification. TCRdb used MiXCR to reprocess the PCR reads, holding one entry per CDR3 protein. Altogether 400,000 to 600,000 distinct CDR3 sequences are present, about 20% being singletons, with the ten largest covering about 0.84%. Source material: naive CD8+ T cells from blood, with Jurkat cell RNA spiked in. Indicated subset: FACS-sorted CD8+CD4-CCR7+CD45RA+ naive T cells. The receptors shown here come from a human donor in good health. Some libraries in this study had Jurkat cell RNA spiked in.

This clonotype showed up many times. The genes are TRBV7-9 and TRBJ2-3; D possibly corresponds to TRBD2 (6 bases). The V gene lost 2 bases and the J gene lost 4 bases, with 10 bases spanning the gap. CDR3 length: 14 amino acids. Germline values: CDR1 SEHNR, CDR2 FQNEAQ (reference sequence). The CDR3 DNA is TGTGCCAGCAGCTTAAGGGACTTCGCAGATACGCAGTATTTT. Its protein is CASSLRDFADTQYF.

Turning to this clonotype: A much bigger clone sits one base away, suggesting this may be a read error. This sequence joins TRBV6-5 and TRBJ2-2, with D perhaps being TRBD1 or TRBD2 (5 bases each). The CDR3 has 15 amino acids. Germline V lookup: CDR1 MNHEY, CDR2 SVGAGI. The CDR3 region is CASTPWDPNTGELLF. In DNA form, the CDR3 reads TGTGCCAGCACCCCATGGGACCCAAACACCGGGGAGCTGCTTTTT.

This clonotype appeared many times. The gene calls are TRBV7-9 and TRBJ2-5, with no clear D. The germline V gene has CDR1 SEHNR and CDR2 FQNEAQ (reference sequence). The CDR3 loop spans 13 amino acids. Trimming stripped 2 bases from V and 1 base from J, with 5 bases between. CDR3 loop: CASSLTIQETQYF. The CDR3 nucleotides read TGTGCCAGCAGCTTAACTATCCAAGAGACCCAGTACTTC.

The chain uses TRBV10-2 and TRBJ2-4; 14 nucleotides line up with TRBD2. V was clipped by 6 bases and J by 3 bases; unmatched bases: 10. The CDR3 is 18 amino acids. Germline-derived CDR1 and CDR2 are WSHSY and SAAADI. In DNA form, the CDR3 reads TGCGCCAGCAGGGGACTAGCGGGGGAGCTTCATAGCAAAAACATTCAGTACTTC. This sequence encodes CASRGLAGELHSKNIQYF.

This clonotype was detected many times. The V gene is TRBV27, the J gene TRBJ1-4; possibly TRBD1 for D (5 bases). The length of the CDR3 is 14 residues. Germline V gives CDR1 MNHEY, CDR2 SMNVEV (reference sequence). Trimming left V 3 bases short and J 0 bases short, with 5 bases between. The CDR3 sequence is CASSLTATNEKLFF. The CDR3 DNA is TGTGCCAGCAGTTTGACAGCAACTAATGAAAAACTGTTTTTT.

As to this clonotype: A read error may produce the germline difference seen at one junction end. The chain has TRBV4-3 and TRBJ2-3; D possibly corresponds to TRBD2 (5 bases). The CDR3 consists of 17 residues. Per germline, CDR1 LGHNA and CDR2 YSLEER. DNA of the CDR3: TGCGCCAGCAGCCGCATCGGGTATTCCTCTAGCACAGATACGCGGTATTTT. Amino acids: CASSRIGYSSSTDTRYF.

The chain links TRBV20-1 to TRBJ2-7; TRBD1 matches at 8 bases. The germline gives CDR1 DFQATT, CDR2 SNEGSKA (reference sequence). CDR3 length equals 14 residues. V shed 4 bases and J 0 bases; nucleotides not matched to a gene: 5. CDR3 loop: CSANDRGSSYEQYF. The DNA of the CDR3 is TGCAGTGCTAATGACAGGGGCTCCTCCTACGAGCAGTACTTC.

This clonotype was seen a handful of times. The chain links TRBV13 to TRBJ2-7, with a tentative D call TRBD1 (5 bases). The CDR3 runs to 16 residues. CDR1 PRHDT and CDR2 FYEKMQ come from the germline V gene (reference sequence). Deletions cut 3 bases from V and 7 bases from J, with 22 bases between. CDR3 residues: CASSFSGTGFDVEQYF. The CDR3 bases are TGTGCCAGCAGCTTTTCCGGTACAGGATTCGATGTGGAGCAGTACTTC.

CDR3 loop: CASSYTDRVPYNEQFF. The DNA of the CDR3 is TGTGCCAGCAGTTACACAGACAGGGTCCCCTACAATGAGCAGTTCTTC. V usage is TRBV6-6 and J usage is TRBJ2-1; 7 bases match TRBD1. This CDR3 region has 16 residues. V lost 2 bases, J lost 2 bases, and 6 bases stayed unmatched. In germline, CDR1 is MNHNY, CDR2 SVGAGI (reference sequence).

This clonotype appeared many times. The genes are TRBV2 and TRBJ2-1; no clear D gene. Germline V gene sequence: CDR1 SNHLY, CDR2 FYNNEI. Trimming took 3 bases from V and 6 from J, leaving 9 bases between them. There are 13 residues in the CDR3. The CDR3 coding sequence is TGTGCCAGCAGTGACTCGCGTACCAATGAGCAGTTCTTC. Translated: CASSDSRTNEQFF.

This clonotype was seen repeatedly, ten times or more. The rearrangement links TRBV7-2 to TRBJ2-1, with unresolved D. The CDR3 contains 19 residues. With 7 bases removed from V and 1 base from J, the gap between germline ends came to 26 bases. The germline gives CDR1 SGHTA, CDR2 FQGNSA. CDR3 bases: TGTGCCAGCACTTCTCCCGACTCGAATGTCTTGGCGTCCTACAATGAGCAGTTCTTC. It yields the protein CASTSPDSNVLASYNEQFF.

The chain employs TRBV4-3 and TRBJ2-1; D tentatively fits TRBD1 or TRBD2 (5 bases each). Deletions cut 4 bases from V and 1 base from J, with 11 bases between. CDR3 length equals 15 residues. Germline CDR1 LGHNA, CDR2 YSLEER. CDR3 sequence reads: CASSRGTDSYNEQFF. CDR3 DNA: TGCGCCAGCAGCCGAGGGACCGATTCCTACAATGAGCAGTTCTTC.

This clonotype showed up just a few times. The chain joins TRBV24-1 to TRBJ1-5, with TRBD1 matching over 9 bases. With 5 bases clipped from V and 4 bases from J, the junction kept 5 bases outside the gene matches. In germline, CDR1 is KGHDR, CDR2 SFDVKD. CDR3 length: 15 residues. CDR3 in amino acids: CATSATDRGNQPQHF. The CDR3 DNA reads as TGTGCCACCAGTGCCACGGACAGGGGAAATCAGCCCCAGCATTTT.

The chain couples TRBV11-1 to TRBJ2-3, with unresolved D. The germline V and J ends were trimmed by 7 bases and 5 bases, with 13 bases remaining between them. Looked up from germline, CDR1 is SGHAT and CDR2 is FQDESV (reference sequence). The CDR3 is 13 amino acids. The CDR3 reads CASNPPFEDTQYF. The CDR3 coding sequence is TGTGCCAGCAACCCCCCTTTTGAAGATACGCAGTATTTT.

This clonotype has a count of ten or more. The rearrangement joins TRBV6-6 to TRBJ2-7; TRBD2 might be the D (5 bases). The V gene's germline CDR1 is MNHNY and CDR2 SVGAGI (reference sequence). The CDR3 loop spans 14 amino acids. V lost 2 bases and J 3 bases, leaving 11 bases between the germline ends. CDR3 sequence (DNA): TGTGCCAGCAGTTACGAGCGGCTAAGCTACGAGCAGTACTTC. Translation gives CASSYERLSYEQYF.

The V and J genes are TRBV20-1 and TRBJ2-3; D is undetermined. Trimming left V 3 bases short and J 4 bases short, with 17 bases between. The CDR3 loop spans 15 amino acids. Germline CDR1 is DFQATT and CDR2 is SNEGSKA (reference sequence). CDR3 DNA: TGCAGTGCTAGGGGTTGGCGAGGAGTTGCAGATACGCAGTATTTT. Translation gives CSARGWRGVADTQYF.

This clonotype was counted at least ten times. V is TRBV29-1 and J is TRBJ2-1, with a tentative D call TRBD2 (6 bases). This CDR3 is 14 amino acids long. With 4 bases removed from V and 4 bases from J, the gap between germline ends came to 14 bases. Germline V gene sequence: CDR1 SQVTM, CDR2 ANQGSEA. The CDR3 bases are TGCAGCGTTGGACGGGAGATGGGGTACAATGAGCAGTTCTTC. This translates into CSVGREMGYNEQFF.

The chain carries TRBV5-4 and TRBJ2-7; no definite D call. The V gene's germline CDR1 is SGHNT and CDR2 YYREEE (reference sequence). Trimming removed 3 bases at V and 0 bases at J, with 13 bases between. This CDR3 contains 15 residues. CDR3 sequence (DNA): TGTGCCAGCAGCTCCCCGGAAGACAACTCCTACGAGCAGTACTTC. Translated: CASSSPEDNSYEQYF.

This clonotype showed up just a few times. This CDR3 is CASTSPSFYEQYF. Here the CDR3 DNA reads TGTGCCAGCACTTCGCCAAGCTTCTACGAGCAGTACTTC. This sequence joins TRBV28 and TRBJ2-7, with unresolved D. The V end lost 7 bases, the J end lost 3 bases, and 13 bases lay between the germline ends. CDR1 is MDHEN and CDR2 is SYDVKM in the germline V gene. The CDR3 is made up of 13 amino acids.

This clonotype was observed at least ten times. The CDR3 DNA is TGCGCCAGCAGCCCGGAGTATCAAGATACGCAGTATTTT. It is translated as CASSPEYQDTQYF. The V call is TRBV4-3, the J call TRBJ2-3, with D unclear. CDR3 length: 13 amino acids. The germline CDR1 and CDR2 sequences are LGHNA and YSLEER. V lost 4 bases, J lost 5 bases, and 10 bases lay in between.

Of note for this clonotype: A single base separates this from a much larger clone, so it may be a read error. The CDR3 sequence is CSVVSGDSTYERYF. The CDR3 region has the DNA TGCAGCGTTGTTTCTGGGGATTCCACCTACGAGCGGTACTTC. V gene TRBV29-1 combines with J gene TRBJ2-7; D ambiguous. Looked up from germline, CDR1 is SQVTM and CDR2 is ANQGSEA. The CDR3 consists of 14 residues.

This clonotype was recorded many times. CDR3 DNA sequence: TGTGCCAGCAGAATAGCGGGGGGCTCCTACGAGCAGTACTTC. Residues: CASRIAGGSYEQYF. This chain connects TRBV6-5 to TRBJ2-7, with TRBD2 identical over 10 bases. Germline trimming cut 6 bases from V and 0 bases from J; bases unmatched to any gene: 2. The germline V gene has CDR1 MNHEY and CDR2 SVGAGI. The CDR3 loop spans 14 amino acids.

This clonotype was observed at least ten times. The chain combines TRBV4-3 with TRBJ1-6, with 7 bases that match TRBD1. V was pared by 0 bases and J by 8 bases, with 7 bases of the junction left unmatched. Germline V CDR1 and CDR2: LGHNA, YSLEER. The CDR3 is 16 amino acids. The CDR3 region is CASSQDSQGGYSPLHF. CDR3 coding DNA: TGCGCCAGCAGCCAAGATAGTCAAGGGGGCTATTCACCCCTCCACTTT.

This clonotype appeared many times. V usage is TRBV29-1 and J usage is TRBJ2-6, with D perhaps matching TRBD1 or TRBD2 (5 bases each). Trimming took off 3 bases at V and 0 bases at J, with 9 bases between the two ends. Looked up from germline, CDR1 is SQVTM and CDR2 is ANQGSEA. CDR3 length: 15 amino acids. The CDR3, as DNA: TGCAGCGTTGAGGCAGGGAGCTCTGGGGCCAACGTCCTGACTTTC. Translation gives CSVEAGSSGANVLTF. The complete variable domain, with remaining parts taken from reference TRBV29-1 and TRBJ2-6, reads SAVISQKPSRDICQRGTSLTIQCQVDSQVTMMFWYRQQPGQSLTLIATANQGSEATYESGFVIDKFPISRPNLTFSTLTVSNMSPEDSSIYLCSVEAGSSGANVLTFGAGSRLTVL.

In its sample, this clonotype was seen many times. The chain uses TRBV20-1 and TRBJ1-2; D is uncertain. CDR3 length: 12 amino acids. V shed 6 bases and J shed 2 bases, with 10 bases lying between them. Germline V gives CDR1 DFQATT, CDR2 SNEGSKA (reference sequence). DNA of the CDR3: TGCAGTGCAACGACGGCGAACTATGGCTACACCTTC. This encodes CSATTANYGYTF.

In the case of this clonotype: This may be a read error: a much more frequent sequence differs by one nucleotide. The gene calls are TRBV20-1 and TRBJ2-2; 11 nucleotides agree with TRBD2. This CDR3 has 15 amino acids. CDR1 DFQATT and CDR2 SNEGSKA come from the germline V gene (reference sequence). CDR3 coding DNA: TGCAGTGCTAAGGGACTAGCGGTGAACACCGGGGAGCTGATTTTT. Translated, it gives CSAKGLAVNTGELIF.

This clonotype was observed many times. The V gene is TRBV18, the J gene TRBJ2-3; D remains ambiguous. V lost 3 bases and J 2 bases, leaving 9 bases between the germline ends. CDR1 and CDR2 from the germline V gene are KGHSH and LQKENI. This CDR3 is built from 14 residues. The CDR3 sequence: CASSPPPPTDTQYF. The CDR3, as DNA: TGTGCCAGCTCACCGCCTCCACCCACAGATACGCAGTATTTT.

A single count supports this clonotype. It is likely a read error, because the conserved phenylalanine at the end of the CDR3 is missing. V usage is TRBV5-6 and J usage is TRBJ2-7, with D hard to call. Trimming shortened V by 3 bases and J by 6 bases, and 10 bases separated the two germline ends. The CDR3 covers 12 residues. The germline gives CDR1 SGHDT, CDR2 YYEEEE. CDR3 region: CASSSGYSEQYS. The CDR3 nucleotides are TGTGCCAGCAGCTCCGGGTATTCCGAGCAGTACTCC.

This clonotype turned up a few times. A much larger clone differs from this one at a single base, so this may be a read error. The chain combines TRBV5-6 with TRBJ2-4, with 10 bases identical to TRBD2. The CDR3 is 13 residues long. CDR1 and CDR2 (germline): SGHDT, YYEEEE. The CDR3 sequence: CARSLVGLAAQYF. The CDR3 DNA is TGTGCCCGCAGCTTGGTTGGACTAGCGGCTCAGTACTTC.

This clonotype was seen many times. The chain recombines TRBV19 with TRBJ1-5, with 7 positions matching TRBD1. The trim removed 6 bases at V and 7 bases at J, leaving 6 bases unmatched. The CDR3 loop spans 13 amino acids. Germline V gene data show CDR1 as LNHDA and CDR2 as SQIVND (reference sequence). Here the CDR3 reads CASRTGSYQPQHF. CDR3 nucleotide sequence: TGTGCCAGTAGGACAGGGTCTTACCAGCCCCAGCATTTT. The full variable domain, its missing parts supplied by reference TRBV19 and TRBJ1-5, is DGGITQSPKYLFRKEGQNVTLSCEQNLNHDAMYWYRQDPGQGLRLIYYSQIVNDFQKGDIAEGYSVSREKKESFPLTVTSAQKNPTAFYLCASRTGSYQPQHFGDGTRLSIL.